Listed below are T cell receptor beta chains from one sample, sequenced in a study of T cell responses to AZD1222 COVID-19 vaccine. Sequencing used immunoSEQ multiplex PCR; TCRdb keeps in-frame clones, though not all of them. The sample shows about 94,000 clones, around 89% of them seen only once. The material was peripheral blood, obtained on day 0 of AZD1222 vaccination. Source of these receptors: an adult in good health. The conserved cysteine and the conserved F or W are not part of the CDR3 here. The order of the fields is clone size, V gene, J gene, CDR3 protein. Clone size appears in some rows only: once, few, many, or a class for an expanded clone.

size: NA
V: TRBV7-9
J: TRBJ1-4
CDR3: ASSFGTSGGLGGDEKLF

size: NA
V: TRBV7-9
J: TRBJ1-2
CDR3: ASTNARDRNGYT

size: NA
V: TRBV5-1
J: TRBJ2-3
CDR3: ASRTTSGGAADTQY

size: NA
V: TRBV10-3
J: TRBJ1-1
CDR3: AISDPGAGNTEAF

size: NA
V: TRBV5-6
J: TRBJ2-1
CDR3: ASTFGLAYYNEQF

size: NA
V: TRBV3-1/TRBV3-2
J: TRBJ2-1
CDR3: ASSHRRSSYNEQF

size: NA
V: TRBV25-1
J: TRBJ2-3
CDR3: ASSPGGQGMSDTQY

size: few
V: TRBV6-5
J: TRBJ1-5
CDR3: ASRAGTAKPQH

size: NA
V: TRBV7-2
J: TRBJ1-2
CDR3: ASSLGASGYT

size: NA
V: TRBV6-6
J: TRBJ1-5
CDR3: ASRLLRQSDQPQH

size: NA
V: TRBV18
J: TRBJ1-6
CDR3: ASSRQDSPLH

size: NA
V: TRBV19
J: TRBJ2-7
CDR3: ASSPRAGGPYEQY

size: once
V: TRBV3-1/TRBV3-2
J: TRBJ1-1
CDR3: ASSQGQGWGEAF

size: NA
V: TRBV5-1
J: TRBJ2-2
CDR3: ASSLVSGTGTGELF

size: NA
V: TRBV6-2/TRBV6-3
J: TRBJ1-5
CDR3: ASSYFGRTRNYSNQPQH

size: NA
V: TRBV7-2
J: TRBJ2-5
CDR3: ASSPGGGQQETQY

size: NA
V: TRBV5-6
J: TRBJ1-1
CDR3: ASSIVRAGTEAF

size: once
V: TRBV6-5
J: TRBJ2-1
CDR3: ASSYYFGGLQNEQF